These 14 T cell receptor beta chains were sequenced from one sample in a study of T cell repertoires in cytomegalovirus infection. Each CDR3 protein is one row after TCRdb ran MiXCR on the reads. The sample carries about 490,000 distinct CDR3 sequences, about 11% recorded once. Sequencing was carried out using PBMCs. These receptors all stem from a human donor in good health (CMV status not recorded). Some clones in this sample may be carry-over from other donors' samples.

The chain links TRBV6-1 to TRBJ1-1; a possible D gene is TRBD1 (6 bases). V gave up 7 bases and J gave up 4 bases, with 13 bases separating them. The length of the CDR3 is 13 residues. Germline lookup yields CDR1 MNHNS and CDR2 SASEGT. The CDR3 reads CASTIKTGTEAFF. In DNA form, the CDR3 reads TGTGCCAGCACTATAAAGACAGGCACTGAAGCTTTCTTT.

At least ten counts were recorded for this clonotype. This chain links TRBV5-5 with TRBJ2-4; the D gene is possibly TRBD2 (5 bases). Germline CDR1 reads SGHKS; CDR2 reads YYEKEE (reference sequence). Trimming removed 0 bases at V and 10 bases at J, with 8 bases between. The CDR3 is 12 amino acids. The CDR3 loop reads CASSLGSGIQYF. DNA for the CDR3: TGTGCCAGCAGCTTGGGATCGGGGATTCAGTACTTC.

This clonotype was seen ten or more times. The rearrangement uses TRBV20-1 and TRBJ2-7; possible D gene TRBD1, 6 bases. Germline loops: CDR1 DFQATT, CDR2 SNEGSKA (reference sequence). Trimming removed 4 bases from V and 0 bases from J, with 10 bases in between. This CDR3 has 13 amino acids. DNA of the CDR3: TGCAGTGCTAAAGGACAGCTCTCCTACGAGCAGTACTTC. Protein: CSAKGQLSYEQYF.

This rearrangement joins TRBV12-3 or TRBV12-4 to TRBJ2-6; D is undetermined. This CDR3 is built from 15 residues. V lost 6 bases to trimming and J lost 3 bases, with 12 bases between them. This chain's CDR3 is CASSVWGVGANVLTF. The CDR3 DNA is TGTGCCAGCAGCGTATGGGGTGTTGGGGCCAACGTCCTGACTTTC.

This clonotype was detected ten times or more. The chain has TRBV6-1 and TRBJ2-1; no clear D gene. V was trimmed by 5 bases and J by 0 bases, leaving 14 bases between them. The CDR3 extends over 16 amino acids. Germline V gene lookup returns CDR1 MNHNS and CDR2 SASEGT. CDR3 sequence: CASSPSSPSSYNEQFF. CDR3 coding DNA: TGTGCCAGCAGTCCTTCCAGCCCCAGCTCCTACAATGAGCAGTTCTTC.

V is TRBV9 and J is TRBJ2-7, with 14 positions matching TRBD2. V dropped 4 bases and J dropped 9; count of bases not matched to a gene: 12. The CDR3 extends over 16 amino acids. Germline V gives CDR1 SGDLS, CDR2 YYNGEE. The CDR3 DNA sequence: TGTGCCAGCAGCATGGGGACTAGCGGGGGTCAAGACGGGCAGTACTTC. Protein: CASSMGTSGGQDGQYF.

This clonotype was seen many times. In DNA form, the CDR3 reads TGTGCCAGCCGAGGTCAGGTCGCTAACTATGGCTACACCTTC. This encodes CASRGQVANYGYTF. V is TRBV6-1 and J is TRBJ1-2; D not certain. The V gene lost 8 bases and the J gene lost 0 bases, with 13 bases spanning the gap. The CDR3 totals 14 residues. Per germline, CDR1 MNHNS and CDR2 SASEGT.

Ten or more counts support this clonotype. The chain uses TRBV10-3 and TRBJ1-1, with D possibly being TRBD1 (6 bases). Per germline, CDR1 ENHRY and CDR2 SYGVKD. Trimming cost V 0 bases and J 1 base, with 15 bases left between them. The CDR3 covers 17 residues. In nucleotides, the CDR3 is TGTGCCATCAGTGAGTCGACGCCGGGCAGGGGGAACACTGAAGCTTTCTTT. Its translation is CAISESTPGRGNTEAFF.

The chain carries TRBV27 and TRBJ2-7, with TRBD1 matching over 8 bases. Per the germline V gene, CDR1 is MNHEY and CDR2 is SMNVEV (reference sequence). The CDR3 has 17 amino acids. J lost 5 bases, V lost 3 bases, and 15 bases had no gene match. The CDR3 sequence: CASSFYRSTGGVDEQYF. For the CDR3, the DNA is TGTGCCAGCAGTTTCTACAGATCCACAGGGGGAGTGGACGAGCAGTACTTC.

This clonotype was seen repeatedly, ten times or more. CDR3 nucleotides: TGTGCCAGCAGACCCGGGACTAGGACGGACGGGGAGCTGTTTTTT. It codes for CASRPGTRTDGELFF. V usage is TRBV6-2 or TRBV6-3 and J usage is TRBJ2-2; 8 nucleotides agree with TRBD2. The CDR3 is made up of 15 amino acids. V was clipped by 6 bases and J by 7 bases; unmatched bases: 10. Germline assignment: CDR1 MNHEY and CDR2 SVGEGT.

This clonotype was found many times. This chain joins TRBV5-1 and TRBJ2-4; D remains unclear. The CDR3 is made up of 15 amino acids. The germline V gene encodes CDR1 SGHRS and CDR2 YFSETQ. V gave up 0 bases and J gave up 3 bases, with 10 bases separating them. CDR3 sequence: CASSLEVVDKNIQYF. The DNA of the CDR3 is TGCGCCAGCAGCTTGGAGGTTGTGGACAAAAACATTCAGTACTTC. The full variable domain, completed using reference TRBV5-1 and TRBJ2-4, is KAGVTQTPRYLIKTRGQQVTLSCSPISGHRSVSWYQQTPGQGLQFLFEYFSETQRNKGNFPGRFSGRQFSNSRSEMNVSTLELGDSALYLCASSLEVVDKNIQYFGAGTRLSVL.

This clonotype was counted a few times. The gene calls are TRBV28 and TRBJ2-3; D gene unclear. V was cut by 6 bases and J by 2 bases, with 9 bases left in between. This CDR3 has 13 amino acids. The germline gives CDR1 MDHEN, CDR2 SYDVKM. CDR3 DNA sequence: TGTGCCAGCAGCCACCCGACCACAGATACGCAGTATTTT. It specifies CASSHPTTDTQYF.

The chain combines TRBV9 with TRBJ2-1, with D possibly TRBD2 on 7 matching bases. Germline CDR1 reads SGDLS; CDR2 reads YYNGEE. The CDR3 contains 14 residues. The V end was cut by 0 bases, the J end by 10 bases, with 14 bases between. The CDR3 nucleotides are TGTGCCAGCAGCGTAGAGGGGGGGCGGAGGGAGCAGTTCTTC. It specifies CASSVEGGRREQFF. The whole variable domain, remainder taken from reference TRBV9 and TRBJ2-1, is DSGVTQTPKHLITATGQRVTLRCSPRSGDLSVYWYQQSLDQGLQFLIQYYNGEERAKGNILERFSAQQFPDLHSELNLSSLELGDSALYFCASSVEGGRREQFFGPGTRLTVL.

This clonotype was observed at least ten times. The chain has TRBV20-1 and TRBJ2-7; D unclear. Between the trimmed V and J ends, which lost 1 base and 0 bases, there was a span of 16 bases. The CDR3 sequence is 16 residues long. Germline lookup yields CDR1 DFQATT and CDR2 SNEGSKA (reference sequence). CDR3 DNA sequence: TGCAGTGCTAGAGCTCCTTTTAGCCGAACCTCCTACGAGCAGTACTTC. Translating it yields CSARAPFSRTSYEQYF.